These 22 T cell receptor beta chains were all obtained from the same sample, sequenced in a study of early T cells in non-severe SARS-CoV-2 infection. TCRdb ran MiXCR on the 5' RACE reads and lists one entry per CDR3 protein. The sample holds about 49,000 distinct CDR3 sequences, about 12% seen once. The specimen was whole blood. Every receptor here comes from an adult who was a healthcare worker with PCR-confirmed SARS-CoV-2 infection or an uninfected control (not recorded which).

The CDR3 loop reads CASSMGLAGAIEQFF. Written as DNA, the CDR3 is TGTGCCAGTAGTATGGGACTAGCGGGGGCTATTGAGCAGTTCTTC. This rearrangement joins TRBV19 to TRBJ2-1, with 14 bases that match TRBD2. CDR1 and CDR2 from the germline V gene are LNHDA and SQIVND (reference sequence). V lost 3 bases, J lost 9 bases, and 4 bases stayed unmatched. The CDR3 contains 15 residues.

This clonotype came up a few times. This chain connects TRBV14 to TRBJ1-1, with no clear D. Germline loops: CDR1 SGHDN, CDR2 FVKESK. Trimming pared 2 bases from V and 10 bases from J, leaving 29 bases between. CDR3 length: 18 amino acids. This CDR3 reads CASSQRLQTTNPKHVAFF. The CDR3 DNA sequence: TGTGCCAGCAGCCAAAGACTACAGACGACTAATCCCAAGCATGTAGCTTTCTTT.

In this sample, this clonotype turned up a few times. The chain carries TRBV3-1 and TRBJ2-7, with 8 bases that match TRBD2. V was clipped by 4 bases and J by 2 bases; unmatched bases: 4. CDR3 length: 14 residues. Germline CDR1 and CDR2: LGHDT and YNNKEL (reference sequence). In nucleotides, the CDR3 is TGTGCCAGCAGCCCCGGAGCGGGGGCCTACGAGCAGTACTTC. Its protein is CASSPGAGAYEQYF.

This clonotype showed up many times. V is TRBV29-1 and J is TRBJ2-2; possible D gene TRBD2, 6 bases. The CDR3 extends over 14 amino acids. Trimming cost V 1 base and J 3 bases, with 9 bases left between them. Germline V lookup: CDR1 SQVTM, CDR2 ANQGSEA. The CDR3 is CSVEGEVDTGELFF. The CDR3 DNA is TGCAGCGTTGAAGGGGAGGTTGACACCGGGGAGCTGTTTTTT.

J is TRBJ1-1 and V is TRBV20-1, with 7 bases aligning to TRBD1. The germline CDR1 and CDR2 sequences are DFQATT and SNEGSKA (reference sequence). CDR3 length equals 14 residues. The junction had 8 bases not matched to a gene; V was cut back by 6 bases and J by 1 base. The CDR3 region is CSARRGLRNTEAFF. The CDR3 DNA is TGCAGTGCCAGGAGGGGGCTTAGGAACACTGAAGCTTTCTTT.

This clonotype was counted at least ten times. The chain combines TRBV6-1 with TRBJ2-3, with a weak D call TRBD2 (6 bases). V lost 1 base to trimming and J lost 0 bases, with 14 bases between them. Germline CDR1 MNHNS, CDR2 SASEGT. The CDR3 totals 17 residues. CDR3 in amino acids: CASSEGMSGSSTDTQYF. CDR3 sequence (DNA): TGTGCCAGCAGTGAAGGGATGAGCGGGTCTAGCACAGATACGCAGTATTTT.

The table lists this clonotype with a few counts. The junction departs from germline at one end; a sequencing error may be responsible. The rearrangement links TRBV5-1 to TRBJ2-7; D perhaps matches TRBD1 (5 bases). The length of the CDR3 is 15 residues. The germline V gene encodes CDR1 SGHRS and CDR2 YFSETQ. Written as DNA, the CDR3 is TGCGCCAGCACCTTGGGGCAGGCAAACGCCTACGAGCAGTACTTC. It specifies CASTLGQANAYEQYF.

The table lists this clonotype with a few counts. V and J are TRBV7-9 and TRBJ2-1, with D perhaps matching TRBD1 (7 bases). V was clipped by 3 bases and J by 0 bases, with 15 bases between them. The CDR3 is made up of 17 amino acids. Looked up from germline, CDR1 is SEHNR and CDR2 is FQNEAQ (reference sequence). The CDR3 DNA sequence: TGTGCCAGCAGCTTTTCAGGGGGGATGGGCTCCTACAATGAGCAGTTCTTC. Translating gives CASSFSGGMGSYNEQFF.

Comments on this clonotype: One end of the junction is discordant with germline, which a read error may explain. The DNA for the CDR3 is TGCACCAGCAGCTTGGACGGGGTCACTGAAGCTTTCTTT. It specifies CTSSLDGVTEAFF. The chain carries TRBV5-1 and TRBJ1-1, with D uncertain. Germline values: CDR1 SGHRS, CDR2 YFSETQ. This CDR3 contains 13 residues.

This clonotype appeared many times. The chain recombines TRBV28 with TRBJ2-5; a weak D match, TRBD2 (6 bases). The CDR3 is made up of 12 amino acids. From germline, CDR1 is MDHEN and CDR2 SYDVKM. V lost 6 bases and J 4 bases, leaving 9 bases between the germline ends. This CDR3 reads CASRSAGETQYF. The CDR3 region has the DNA TGTGCCAGCAGATCAGCGGGAGAGACCCAGTACTTC.

V is TRBV24-1 and J is TRBJ2-3, with D unclear. Trimming stripped 2 bases from V and 7 bases from J, with 6 bases between. Germline V gives CDR1 KGHDR, CDR2 SFDVKD. This CDR3 has 12 amino acids. The CDR3 here is CATSDSLNTQYF. The CDR3 coding sequence is TGTGCCACCAGTGATTCCCTAAATACGCAGTATTTT.

J is TRBJ2-7 and V is TRBV29-1; D possibly corresponds to TRBD1 (5 bases). V was pared by 3 bases and J by 2 bases, with 11 bases between. CDR1 and CDR2 (germline): SQVTM, ANQGSEA. This CDR3 spans 13 amino acids. The CDR3 coding sequence is TGCAGCGTTGACATCGACAGTCCCTACGAGCAGTACTTC. As protein: CSVDIDSPYEQYF.

This clonotype was seen at least ten times. This chain uses TRBV7-9 with TRBJ2-7; 9 positions agree with TRBD1. Looked up from germline, CDR1 is SEHNR and CDR2 is FQNEAQ (reference sequence). The CDR3 totals 14 residues. J gave up 6 bases and V 5 bases, and 8 bases lay outside the gene matches. Here the CDR3 reads CASSRPGQGVEQYF. CDR3 coding DNA: TGTGCCAGCAGCCGTCCGGGACAGGGTGTCGAGCAGTACTTC.

This clonotype has ten or more counts. The chain joins TRBV3-1 to TRBJ1-1, with D possibly TRBD1 on 5 matching bases. Trimming removed 6 bases from V and 1 base from J, with 9 bases in between. The V gene's germline CDR1 is LGHDT and CDR2 YNNKEL (reference sequence). The CDR3 consists of 13 residues. CDR3 residues: CASSPQGNTEAFF. The CDR3 DNA sequence: TGTGCCAGCAGTCCTCAGGGGAACACTGAAGCTTTCTTT.

This clonotype showed up many times. V usage is TRBV4-1 and J usage is TRBJ1-5; D is unresolved. Trimming took off 0 bases at V and 2 bases at J, with 11 bases between the two ends. Per germline, CDR1 MGHRA and CDR2 YSYEKL. The CDR3 contains 16 residues. The CDR3 coding sequence is TGCGCCAGCAGCCAAGATCCCGGGGTAGGCAATCAGCCCCAGCATTTT. This encodes CASSQDPGVGNQPQHF.

This clonotype was seen repeatedly, ten times or more. This chain links TRBV27 with TRBJ1-2, with 9 bases that match TRBD1. The CDR3 totals 15 residues. V trimming: 5 bases; J trimming: 8 bases; junction bases outside the gene matches: 12. Germline V gives CDR1 MNHEY, CDR2 SMNVEV (reference sequence). The CDR3 reads CASSTPGTGLEGYTF. In DNA, the CDR3 is TGTGCCAGCAGTACTCCCGGGACAGGGCTGGAGGGCTACACCTTC.

The chain employs TRBV9 and TRBJ1-2; D perhaps matches TRBD1 (5 bases). The CDR3 spans 14 residues. The V and J ends lost 5 bases and 5 bases respectively, with 16 bases between them. Germline V CDR1 and CDR2: SGDLS, YYNGEE. The CDR3 loop is CASSQGTLTYGYTF. CDR3 nucleotide sequence: TGTGCCAGCAGTCAGGGCACTCTAACGTATGGCTACACCTTC. Together with reference TRBV9 and TRBJ1-2, the CDR3 gives the full variable domain: DSGVTQTPKHLITATGQRVTLRCSPRSGDLSVYWYQQSLDQGLQFLIQYYNGEERAKGNILERFSAQQFPDLHSELNLSSLELGDSALYFCASSQGTLTYGYTFGSGTRLTVV.

This clonotype was detected many times. The J gene is TRBJ2-7, the V gene TRBV12-3 or TRBV12-4; weak D call: TRBD1 (5 bases). This CDR3 has 16 residues. V lost 2 bases, J lost 4 bases, and 18 bases lay in between. CDR3 in DNA: TGTGCCAGCAGTTTAAATTTGCAGGGTCGATATTACGAGCAGTACTTC. This gives the protein CASSLNLQGRYYEQYF.

This clonotype came up many times. V is TRBV6-4 and J is TRBJ2-1, with 9 bases matching TRBD2. The CDR3 spans 15 residues. Germline V gene sequence: CDR1 MRHNA, CDR2 SNTAGT. With V trimmed by 4 bases and J by 6 bases, 7 bases remained unmatched. CDR3 amino acids: CASSGETSGPNEQFF. The CDR3 nucleotides are TGTGCCAGCAGTGGAGAGACTAGCGGACCCAATGAGCAGTTCTTC.

This clonotype was seen a few times. The V call is TRBV20-1, the J call TRBJ2-1; TRBD1 aligns across 8 bases. The CDR3 sequence is 15 residues long. Germline loops: CDR1 DFQATT, CDR2 SNEGSKA (reference sequence). Germline trimming cut 1 base from V and 3 bases from J; bases unmatched to any gene: 5. The CDR3 sequence is CSARVDRGYYNEQFF. The CDR3 nucleotides are TGCAGTGCTAGAGTAGACAGGGGATACTACAATGAGCAGTTCTTC.

This clonotype occurred many times. V is TRBV5-1 and J is TRBJ2-5, with TRBD1 identical over 8 bases. Germline CDR1 reads SGHRS; CDR2 reads YFSETQ. The CDR3 is 14 amino acids. V shed 0 bases and J 5 bases; nucleotides not matched to a gene: 3. This chain's CDR3 is CASSLGNRGETQYF. The CDR3 nucleotides read TGCGCCAGCAGCTTGGGCAACAGGGGGGAGACCCAGTACTTC.

The DNA for the CDR3 is TGTGCCAGCAGTTTAGTGTTGTTAGGGGCGGACTGTGGCTACACCTTC. It specifies CASSLVLLGADCGYTF. The genes are TRBV12-3 or TRBV12-4 and TRBJ1-2; D is perhaps TRBD1 (5 bases). V was shortened by 1 base and J by 7 bases, with 19 bases between the two germline ends. The CDR3 covers 16 residues.